This T cell receptor (beta chain) was captured by sequencing in a study of OX40 agonist ivuxolimab in advanced cancers. Data came from immunoSEQ multiplex PCR; TCRdb stores just in-frame clones and leaves some out. This sample has roughly 77,000 clones, with just under 95% found just once. From germline, CDR1 is SGHNT and CDR2 YYREEE (reference sequence). This CDR3 spans 13 amino acids. Trimming took off 5 bases at V and 2 bases at J, with 11 bases between the two ends. The material sequenced was CD4+ or CD8+ T cells sorted from blood, taken in a trial of the OX40 agonist ivuxolimab. The clonotype was recovered from an adult with an advanced solid tumor such as melanoma, head and neck, liver or kidney cancer. The V gene is TRBV5-4, the J gene TRBJ2-7, with a tentative D call TRBD1 (6 bases). The CDR3 here is CASSDRHTYEQYF. In DNA form, the CDR3 reads TGTGCCAGCAGTGACAGGCACACCTACGAGCAGTACTTC.